This TCR beta chain derives from a study of early T cells in non-severe SARS-CoV-2 infection. Individual cDNA molecules each received unique molecular identifiers attached to them. A single record per CDR3 protein comes from TCRdb applying MiXCR to the 5' RACE reads. The sample lists more than 95,000 distinct CDR3 sequences; roughly 17% were seen once. The sample consisted of whole blood. The TCR comes from an adult who was a healthcare worker with PCR-confirmed SARS-CoV-2 infection or an uninfected control (not recorded which).

The DNA of the CDR3 is TGTGCCAGCAGCTTCGAGGGCGGTGGGTACGAGCAGTACTTC. This translates into CASSFEGGGYEQYF. V and J are TRBV7-2 and TRBJ2-7; D perhaps matches TRBD2 (5 bases). The CDR3 is made up of 14 amino acids. The germline CDR1 and CDR2 sequences are SGHTA and FQGNSA. V lost 3 bases, J lost 4 bases, and 13 bases lay in between.